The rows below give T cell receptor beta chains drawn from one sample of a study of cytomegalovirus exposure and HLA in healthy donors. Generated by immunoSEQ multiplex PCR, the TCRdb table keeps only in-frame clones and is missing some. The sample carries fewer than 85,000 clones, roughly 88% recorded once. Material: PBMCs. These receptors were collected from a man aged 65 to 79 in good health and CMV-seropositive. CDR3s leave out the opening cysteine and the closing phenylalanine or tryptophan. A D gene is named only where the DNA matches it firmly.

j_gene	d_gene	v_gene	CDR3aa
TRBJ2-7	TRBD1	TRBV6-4	ASSDSDRAYEQY
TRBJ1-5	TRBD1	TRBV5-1	ASATTTGGNQPQH
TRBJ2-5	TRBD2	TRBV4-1	ASSQALAGGSSVLETQY
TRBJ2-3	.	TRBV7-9	ASSFPGTDTQY
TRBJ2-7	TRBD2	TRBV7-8	ASRSGLAGVRSLPEQY
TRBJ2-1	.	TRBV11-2	ASTPGGFYNEQF
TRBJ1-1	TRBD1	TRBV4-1	ASSPGQGPNTEAF
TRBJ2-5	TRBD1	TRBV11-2	ASSQGQGAWETQY
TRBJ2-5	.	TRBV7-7	ASSSSEAGKTQY
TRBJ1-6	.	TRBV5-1	ASNLGGHSYNSPLH
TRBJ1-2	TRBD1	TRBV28	ASSSPDRGYGYT
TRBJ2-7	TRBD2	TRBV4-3	ASSQLSGEHLNEQY
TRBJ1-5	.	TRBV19	ASSILQVTSNQPQH
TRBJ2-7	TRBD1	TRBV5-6	ASNYGDRSSYEQY
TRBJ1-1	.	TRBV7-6	ASSLAGAGNEAF
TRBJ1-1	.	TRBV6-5	ASNSDRWGTEAF
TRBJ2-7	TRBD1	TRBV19	ASSIPQGAHEQY